Following are 7 T cell receptor beta chains from one sample sequenced in a study of beta chain features in type 1 diabetes. What was sequenced were expressed TCRB transcripts, since all of the isolated RNA had been reverse transcribed. Only in-frame clones appear in the TCRdb table, and some are missing; sequencing was by immunoSEQ multiplex PCR. The sample lists approximately 400,000 clones; over 13% were seen once. The sample taken for sequencing was naive CD4+ T cells from blood. The receptor set was obtained from a woman under 30 in good health.

This clone was found a few times. This specimen includes other DNA sequences encoding the same CDR3. This chain uses TRBV6-5 with TRBJ2-1; 10 nucleotides agree with TRBD1. J gave up 3 bases and V 5 bases, and 4 bases lay outside the gene matches. The CDR3 is 15 amino acids. Germline values: CDR1 MNHEY, CDR2 SVGAGI. The CDR3 DNA sequence: TGTGCCAGCAGTCCGGACAGGGGGAGCTACAATGAGCAGTTCTTC. Translating gives CASSPDRGSYNEQFF.

This clone occurred a few times. The rearrangement uses TRBV9 and TRBJ1-2, with TRBD1 matching over 7 bases. V dropped 2 bases and J dropped 6; count of bases not matched to a gene: 7. The CDR3 runs to 14 residues. The germline V gene has CDR1 SGDLS and CDR2 YYNGEE. CDR3 nucleotide sequence: TGTGCCAGCAGCGTCGGAGGGGGCTTTGATGGCTACACCTTC. Its translation is CASSVGGGFDGYTF.

V usage is TRBV7-2 and J usage is TRBJ2-1; D is undetermined. Germline values: CDR1 SGHTA, CDR2 FQGNSA. Trimming removed 0 bases at V and 4 bases at J, with 4 bases between. The CDR3 loop spans 13 amino acids. CDR3 in DNA: TGTGCCAGCAGCTTAGCCTCGTACAATGAGCAGTTCTTC. Residues: CASSLASYNEQFF.

The chain recombines TRBV28 with TRBJ2-3, with D possibly TRBD2 on 6 matching bases. The CDR3 totals 12 residues. Germline V lookup: CDR1 MDHEN, CDR2 SYDVKM. V dropped 3 bases and J dropped 5 bases, with 6 bases sitting between them. DNA for the CDR3: TGTGCCAGCAGTTTGGAGGGAGATACGCAGTATTTT. It codes for CASSLEGDTQYF.

This clone occurred a few times. This chain connects TRBV28 to TRBJ2-7; TRBD2 matches at 8 bases. With 6 bases clipped from V and 1 base from J, the junction kept 8 bases outside the gene matches. The CDR3 runs to 15 residues. Per germline, CDR1 MDHEN and CDR2 SYDVKM. CDR3 sequence (DNA): TGTGCCAGCAGCCAAACCGGGACTAGGTCCTACGAGCAGTACTTC. Translation gives CASSQTGTRSYEQYF.

CDR3 loop: CASNLGQPNQPQHF. DNA of the CDR3: TGTGCCAGCAATTTGGGACAGCCCAATCAGCCCCAGCATTTT. The chain joins TRBV28 to TRBJ1-5; 7 positions match TRBD1. Germline assignment: CDR1 MDHEN and CDR2 SYDVKM. The ends lost 7 bases at V and 3 bases at J; junction bases unmatched: 6. The CDR3 is 14 amino acids.

This clone showed up just a few times. The chain couples TRBV27 to TRBJ2-3; perhaps TRBD1 as D (5 bases). Looked up from germline, CDR1 is MNHEY and CDR2 is SMNVEV (reference sequence). This CDR3 comprises 15 residues. V gave up 3 bases and J gave up 4 bases, with 14 bases separating them. The CDR3 DNA reads TGTGCCAGCAGTTTCAGGGCGTCAGGGTCAGATACGCAGTATTTT. Translating gives CASSFRASGSDTQYF.